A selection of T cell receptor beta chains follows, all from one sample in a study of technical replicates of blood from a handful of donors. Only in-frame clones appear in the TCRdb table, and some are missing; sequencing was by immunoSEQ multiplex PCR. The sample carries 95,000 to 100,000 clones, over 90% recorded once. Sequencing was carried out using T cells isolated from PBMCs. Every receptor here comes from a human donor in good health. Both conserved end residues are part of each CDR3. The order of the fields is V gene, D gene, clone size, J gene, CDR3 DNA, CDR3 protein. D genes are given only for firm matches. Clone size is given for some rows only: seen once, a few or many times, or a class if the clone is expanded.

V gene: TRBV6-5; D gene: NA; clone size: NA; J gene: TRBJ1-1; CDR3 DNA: TGTGCCAGCAGTTACTCCCGACAGTTGAACACTGAAGCTTTCTTT; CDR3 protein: CASSYSRQLNTEAFF
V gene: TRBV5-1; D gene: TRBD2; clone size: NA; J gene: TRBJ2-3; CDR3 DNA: TGCGCCAGCAGCCAAGGACTAGCGGGCGATACGCAGTATTTT; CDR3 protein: CASSQGLAGDTQYF
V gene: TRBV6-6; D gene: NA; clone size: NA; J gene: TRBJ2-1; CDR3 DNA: TGTGCCAGCAGCCCGGGTGCAGGGTTCAATGAGCAGTTCTTC; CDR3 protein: CASSPGAGFNEQFF
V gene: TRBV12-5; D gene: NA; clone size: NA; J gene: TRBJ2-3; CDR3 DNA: TGTGCTAGTGGTTTGGTACCTGGGGGGTGGGACACAGATACGCAGTATTTT; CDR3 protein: CASGLVPGGWDTDTQYF
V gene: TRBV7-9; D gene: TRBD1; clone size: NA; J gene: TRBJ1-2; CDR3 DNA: TGTGCCAGCAGCTTTGCAGGGGGCTATGGCTACACCTTC; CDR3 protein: CASSFAGGYGYTF
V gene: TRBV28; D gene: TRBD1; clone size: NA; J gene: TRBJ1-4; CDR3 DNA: TGTGCCAGCAGTTTCCTCGGGACAGCTAATGAAAAACTGTTTTTT; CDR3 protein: CASSFLGTANEKLFF
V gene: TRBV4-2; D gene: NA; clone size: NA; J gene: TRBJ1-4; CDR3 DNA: TGTGCCAGCAGCCAAGTGGGGCGGGAAAAACTGTTTTTT; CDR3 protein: CASSQVGREKLFF
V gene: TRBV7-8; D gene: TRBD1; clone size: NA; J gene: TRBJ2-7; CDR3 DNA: TGTGCCAGCAGCTTAGGAGGCCCGGGACAGGCTTACGAGCAGTACTTC; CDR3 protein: CASSLGGPGQAYEQYF
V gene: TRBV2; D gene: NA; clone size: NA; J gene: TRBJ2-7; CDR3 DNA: TGTGCCAGCAGTGGCCAGGGCGGTAGCTCCTACGAGCAGTACTTC; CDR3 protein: CASSGQGGSSYEQYF
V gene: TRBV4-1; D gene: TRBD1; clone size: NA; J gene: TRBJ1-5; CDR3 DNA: TGCGCCAGCAAGGGACAGGGGTTGAATCAGCCCCAGCATTTT; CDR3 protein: CASKGQGLNQPQHF
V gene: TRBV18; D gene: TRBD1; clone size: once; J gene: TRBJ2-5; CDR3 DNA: TGTGCCAGCTCACACAGGGGAGTACAAGAGACCCAGTACTTC; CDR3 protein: CASSHRGVQETQYF
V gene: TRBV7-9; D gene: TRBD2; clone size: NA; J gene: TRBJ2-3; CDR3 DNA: TGTGCCAGCAGCGAGGGGGCTCTAGCGGGAACAACTAGCACAGATACGCAGTATTTT; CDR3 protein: CASSEGALAGTTSTDTQYF
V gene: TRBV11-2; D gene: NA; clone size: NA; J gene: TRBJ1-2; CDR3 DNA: TGTGCCAGCAGCTCAGGGAATGGCTACACCTTC; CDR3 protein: CASSSGNGYTF
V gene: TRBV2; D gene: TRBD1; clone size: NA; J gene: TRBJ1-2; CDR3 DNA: TGTGCCAGCAGTGAACGGCAGGGGGAAAACTATGGCTACACCTTC; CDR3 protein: CASSERQGENYGYTF
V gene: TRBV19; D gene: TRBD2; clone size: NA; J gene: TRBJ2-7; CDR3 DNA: TGTGCCAGTAGTATGGAAGGGACTAGCGGGACGATAAGCTACGAGCAGTACTTC; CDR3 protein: CASSMEGTSGTISYEQYF
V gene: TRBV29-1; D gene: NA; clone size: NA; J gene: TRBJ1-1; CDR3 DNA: TGCAGCGTTGAAGCGGGGGGGCTTGAAGCTTTCTTT; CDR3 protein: CSVEAGGLEAFF
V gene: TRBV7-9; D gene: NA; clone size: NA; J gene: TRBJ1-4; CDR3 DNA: TGTGCCAGCAGCTTAACGGCAGGGTCGGGTGAAAAACTGTTTTTT; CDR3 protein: CASSLTAGSGEKLFF
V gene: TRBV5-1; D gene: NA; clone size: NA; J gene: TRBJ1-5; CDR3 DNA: TGCGCCAGCAGCTTGGGTGCGGGGCAGCCCCAGCATTTT; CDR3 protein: CASSLGAGQPQHF
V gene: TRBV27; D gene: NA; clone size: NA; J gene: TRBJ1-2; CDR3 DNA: TGTGCCAGCAGTTTTGGGTTGGGCTCGGTATATGGCTACACCTTC; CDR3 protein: CASSFGLGSVYGYTF
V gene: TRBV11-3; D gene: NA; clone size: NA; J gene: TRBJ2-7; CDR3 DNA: TGTGCCAGCAGCTTAGTTGGGGACTCCACCTACGAGCAGTACTTC; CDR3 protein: CASSLVGDSTYEQYF
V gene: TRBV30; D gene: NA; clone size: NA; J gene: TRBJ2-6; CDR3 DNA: TGTGCCTGGAGTGTAACAGGGATAGGGGCCAACGTCCTGACTTTC; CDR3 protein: CAWSVTGIGANVLTF
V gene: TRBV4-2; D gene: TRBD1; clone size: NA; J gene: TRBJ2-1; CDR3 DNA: TGTGCCAGCAGCCAACTAGTGGGGGGGGACAGGGGTAGGTATGAGCAGTTCTTC; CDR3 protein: CASSQLVGGDRGRYEQFF